The clone carrying this TCR beta chain turned up a few times. Its specificity is unknown. The data are from a study of response to subunit inactivated influenza vaccine. One entry per CDR3 protein, called by TCRdb with MiXCR from the RT-PCR reads. The table has 150,000 to 200,000 distinct CDR3 sequences, over 9.5% seen once; the top ten hold 25% to 30%. Study observations and caveats: It was the authors' suggestion that each seasonal influenza vaccination recruits few new T cells.

CDR1 is MNHEY, CDR2 SVGAGI, per germline. V was cut by 6 bases and J by 5 bases, with 10 bases left in between. The CDR3 has 12 residues. These data were also reused for a study on T cells expressing NK-cell markers. That paper notes: 5'RACE template switching with UMIs produced the TCR beta cDNA. With respect to HCMV, seven of the eight sequenced donors were seropositive, and one was seronegative. Clones of NKG2C+ T cells that had expanded were of unclear HCMV specificity.

This receptor was identified in a man in his fifties who received an inactivated influenza vaccine. The V and J genes are TRBV6-5 and TRBJ2-5; D is ambiguous. Sequences were derived from CD8+ T cells sorted from PBMCs, sampled less than 13 days after vaccination. Here the CDR3 reads CASRPGPETQYF. The CDR3 DNA sequence: TGTGCCAGCAGGCCAGGACCGGAGACCCAGTACTTC.